The 11 T cell receptor beta chains listed next were all sequenced from one sample in a study of blood T cell repertoires in COVID-19. This table comes from immunoSEQ multiplex PCR, and its TCRdb copy is limited to in-frame clones, with some not included. Of around 150,000 clones listed, less than 85% are singletons. The sample consisted of peripheral blood. The receptors were sampled from a human donor with acute or convalescent COVID-19. The donor label of this sample is uncertain.

The V gene is TRBV14, the J gene TRBJ1-1; possible D gene TRBD1, 5 bases. CDR3 size: 15 residues. Trimming stripped 4 bases from V and 0 bases from J, with 12 bases between. Germline V gives CDR1 SGHDN, CDR2 FVKESK. The CDR3 protein is CASSPQGTLNTEAFF. The DNA for the CDR3 is TGTGCCAGCAGCCCCCAGGGCACCCTGAACACTGAAGCTTTCTTT.

This clone showed up just once. The chain links TRBV13 to TRBJ2-5; tentatively, D is TRBD2 (6 bases). Trimming removed 3 bases at V and 2 bases at J, with 13 bases between. The CDR3 runs to 15 residues. CDR1 is PRHDT and CDR2 is FYEKMQ in the germline V gene (reference sequence). CDR3: CASSFLVGGQETQYF. The CDR3 coding sequence is TGTGCCAGCAGCTTTTTGGTGGGGGGTCAAGAGACCCAGTACTTC.

This CDR3 reads CAWNSGGYTF. CDR3 sequence (DNA): TGTGCCTGGAATTCAGGCGGCTACACCTTC. The chain recombines TRBV30 with TRBJ1-2, with unresolved D. This CDR3 comprises 10 residues. Germline loops: CDR1 GTSNPN, CDR2 SVGIG (reference sequence). The V and J ends lost 4 bases and 8 bases respectively, with 8 bases between them. Using reference TRBV30 and TRBJ1-2 for the parts outside the CDR3, the full variable domain is SQTIHQWPATLVQPVGSPLSLECTVEGTSNPNLYWYRQAAGRGLQLLFYSVGIGQISSEVPQNLSASRPQDRQFILSSKKLLLSDSGFYLCAWNSGGYTFGSGTRLTVV.

The V and J genes are TRBV5-1 and TRBJ1-2; D unresolved. The CDR3 loop spans 13 amino acids. With 4 bases removed from V and 2 bases from J, the gap between germline ends came to 9 bases. Germline CDR1 and CDR2: SGHRS and YFSETQ. The CDR3, as DNA: TGCGCCAGCAGCCCTGGCCCCAACTATGGCTACACCTTC. Translation: CASSPGPNYGYTF. The entire variable domain, with the rest obtained from reference TRBV5-1 and TRBJ1-2, is as follows: KAGVTQTPRYLIKTRGQQVTLSCSPISGHRSVSWYQQTPGQGLQFLFEYFSETQRNKGNFPGRFSGRQFSNSRSEMNVSTLELGDSALYLCASSPGPNYGYTFGSGTRLTVV.

V is TRBV7-2 and J is TRBJ1-2; no clear D. Looked up from germline, CDR1 is SGHTA and CDR2 is FQGNSA. This CDR3 contains 16 residues. With 1 base removed from V and 5 bases from J, the gap between germline ends came to 17 bases. CDR3 nucleotides: TGTGCCAGCAGCTTAGGGACCGGCGAGGGCGCTTATGGCTACACCTTC. Translation: CASSLGTGEGAYGYTF.

The chain couples TRBV6-5 to TRBJ1-6; no clear D gene. Trimming removed 6 bases from V and 9 bases from J, with 12 bases in between. This CDR3 has 13 residues. In germline, CDR1 is MNHEY, CDR2 SVGAGI. The CDR3 sequence is CASSPETLSPLHF. In DNA, the CDR3 is TGTGCCAGCAGCCCGGAGACCCTTTCACCCCTCCACTTT.

V usage is TRBV27 and J usage is TRBJ1-1; 8 positions match TRBD1. This CDR3 has 12 residues. CDR1 MNHEY and CDR2 SMNVEV come from the germline V gene (reference sequence). After removal of 5 bases from V and 5 bases from J, the junction contained 1 base not matched to a gene. CDR3 loop: CASSRQGTEAFF. The CDR3 nucleotides read TGTGCCAGCAGTCGACAGGGGACTGAAGCTTTCTTT.

The chain recombines TRBV27 with TRBJ1-1; tentative D call: TRBD1 (5 bases). This CDR3 has 12 amino acids. V gave up 4 bases and J gave up 6 bases, with 9 bases separating them. Germline CDR1 and CDR2: MNHEY and SMNVEV (reference sequence). The CDR3 sequence is CASSWGGAEAFF. The CDR3 region has the DNA TGTGCCAGCAGTTGGGGAGGGGCTGAAGCTTTCTTT.

The chain uses TRBV10-3 and TRBJ2-1; weak D call: TRBD1 (6 bases). Germline V gene sequence: CDR1 ENHRY, CDR2 SYGVKD. V dropped 5 bases and J dropped 6 bases, with 20 bases sitting between them. There are 16 residues in the CDR3. The CDR3 sequence: CAISPGTSPGSNEQFF. The CDR3 DNA is TGTGCCATCAGTCCCGGGACATCCCCGGGGTCCAATGAGCAGTTCTTC.

The chain uses TRBV19 and TRBJ1-5; TRBD1 aligns across 7 bases. V was clipped by 4 bases and J by 3 bases; unmatched bases: 12. This CDR3 comprises 17 residues. Looked up from germline, CDR1 is LNHDA and CDR2 is SQIVND (reference sequence). The CDR3 reads CASSKISMTGTNQPQHF. In DNA form, the CDR3 reads TGTGCCAGTAGTAAAATCTCCATGACAGGGACCAATCAGCCCCAGCATTTT.

This sequence joins TRBV19 and TRBJ2-2; D is ambiguous. Trimming removed 5 bases from V and 1 base from J, with 8 bases in between. The germline V gene has CDR1 LNHDA and CDR2 SQIVND (reference sequence). The CDR3 runs 14 residues. The CDR3 bases are TGTGCCAGTAGTTTGCGTAGGAACACCGGGGAGCTGTTTTTT. Encoded protein: CASSLRRNTGELFF.